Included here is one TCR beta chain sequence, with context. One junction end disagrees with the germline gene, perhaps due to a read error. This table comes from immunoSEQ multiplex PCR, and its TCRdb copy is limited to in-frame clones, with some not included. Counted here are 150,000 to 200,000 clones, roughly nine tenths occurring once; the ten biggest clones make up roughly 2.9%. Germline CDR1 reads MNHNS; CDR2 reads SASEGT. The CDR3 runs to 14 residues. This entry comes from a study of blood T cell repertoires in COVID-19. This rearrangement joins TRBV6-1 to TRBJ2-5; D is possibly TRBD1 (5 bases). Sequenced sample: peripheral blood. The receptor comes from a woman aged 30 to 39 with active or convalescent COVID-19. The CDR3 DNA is TGTGCCAGCAGTCAAGCCTCAGGGTACGAGACCCAGTACTTC. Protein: CASSQASGYETQYF.